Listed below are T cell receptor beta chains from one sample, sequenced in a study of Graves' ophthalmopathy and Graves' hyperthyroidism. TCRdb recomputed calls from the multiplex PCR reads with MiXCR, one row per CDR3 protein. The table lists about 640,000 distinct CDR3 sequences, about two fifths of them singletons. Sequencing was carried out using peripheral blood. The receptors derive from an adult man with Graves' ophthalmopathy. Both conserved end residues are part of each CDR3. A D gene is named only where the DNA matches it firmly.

CDR3 protein: CASALGSRNEQYF
V gene: TRBV12-3/TRBV12-4
D gene: .
J gene: TRBJ2-7

CDR3 protein: CASSMVHGGSYEQYF
V gene: TRBV19
D gene: .
J gene: TRBJ2-7

CDR3 protein: CASSPEGYRGEKLFF
V gene: TRBV9
D gene: .
J gene: TRBJ1-4

CDR3 protein: CASSVDMGNEKLFF
V gene: TRBV9
D gene: .
J gene: TRBJ1-4

CDR3 protein: CASSLRTPMAGANVLTF
V gene: TRBV7-2
D gene: .
J gene: TRBJ2-6

CDR3 protein: CASSLDRAVGELFF
V gene: TRBV5-1
D gene: .
J gene: TRBJ2-2

CDR3 protein: CASSLTPGWGEEQFF
V gene: TRBV7-3
D gene: .
J gene: .

CDR3 protein: CASGIKYGNEQYF
V gene: TRBV2
D gene: .
J gene: TRBJ2-7

CDR3 protein: CATSDADRGTDTQYF
V gene: TRBV24-1
D gene: TRBD1
J gene: TRBJ2-3

CDR3 protein: CSVEDAGEGHTETQYF
V gene: TRBV29-1
D gene: .
J gene: TRBJ2-5

CDR3 protein: CASSVAGTENYEQYF
V gene: TRBV5-1
D gene: TRBD1
J gene: TRBJ2-7

CDR3 protein: CASSQGPHEGANVLTF
V gene: TRBV9
D gene: .
J gene: TRBJ2-6

CDR3 protein: CASSPTTSGPAETQYF
V gene: TRBV7-2
D gene: TRBD2
J gene: TRBJ2-5

CDR3 protein: CASSQDTTNEKLFF
V gene: TRBV4-3
D gene: .
J gene: TRBJ1-4

CDR3 protein: CASRFNQGARTGELFF
V gene: TRBV19
D gene: TRBD1
J gene: TRBJ2-2